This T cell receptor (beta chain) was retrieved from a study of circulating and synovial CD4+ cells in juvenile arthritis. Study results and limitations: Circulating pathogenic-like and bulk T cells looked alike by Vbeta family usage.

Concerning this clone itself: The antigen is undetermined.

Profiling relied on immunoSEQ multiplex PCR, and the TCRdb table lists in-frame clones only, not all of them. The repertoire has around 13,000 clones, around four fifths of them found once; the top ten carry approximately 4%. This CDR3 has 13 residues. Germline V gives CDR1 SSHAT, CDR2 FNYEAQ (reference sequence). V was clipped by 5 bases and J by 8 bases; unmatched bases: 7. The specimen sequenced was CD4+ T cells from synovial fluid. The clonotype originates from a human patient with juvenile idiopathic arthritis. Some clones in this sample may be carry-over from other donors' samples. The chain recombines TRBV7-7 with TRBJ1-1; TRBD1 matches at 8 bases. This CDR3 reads CASSLSPGGEAFF. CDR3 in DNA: TGTGCCAGCAGCCTTTCCCCAGGGGGCGAAGCTTTCTTT.